The present T cell receptor (beta chain) was sequenced within a study of read filtering for tumor transcriptome and immune sequencing. Study-wide background: Revised staging placed about 8 patients in R-ISS I, roughly 16 in II, 6 or 7 in III. Study-level results: Single-read clonotypes: 80% to 90% of IR-seq clonotypes (approximately 3.7% of reads), more than 70% of RNA-seq clonotypes (nearly 45% of reads).

From roughly 390 ng of RNA, a library with molecular barcoded alpha/delta and beta/gamma adaptors was made. MiXCR was run by TCRdb on the reads, yielding one entry per CDR3 protein. In the table there are about 40,000 distinct CDR3 sequences, 10% to 15% of which are singletons. The CDR3 spans 12 residues. Germline V lookup: CDR1 SQVTM, CDR2 ANQGSEA. This clonotype was observed at least ten times. No antigen is known for it. One end of the junction varies from germline; a read error may be responsible. Sample: a population of CD138-negative cells sorted from bone marrow. This receptor was taken from a donor over 35 with multiple myeloma. V is TRBV29-1 and J is TRBJ2-1, with D unclear. The CDR3 sequence: CSIEDMNNEQFF. The CDR3 DNA reads TGCAGCATTGAAGATATGAACAATGAGCAGTTCTTC.